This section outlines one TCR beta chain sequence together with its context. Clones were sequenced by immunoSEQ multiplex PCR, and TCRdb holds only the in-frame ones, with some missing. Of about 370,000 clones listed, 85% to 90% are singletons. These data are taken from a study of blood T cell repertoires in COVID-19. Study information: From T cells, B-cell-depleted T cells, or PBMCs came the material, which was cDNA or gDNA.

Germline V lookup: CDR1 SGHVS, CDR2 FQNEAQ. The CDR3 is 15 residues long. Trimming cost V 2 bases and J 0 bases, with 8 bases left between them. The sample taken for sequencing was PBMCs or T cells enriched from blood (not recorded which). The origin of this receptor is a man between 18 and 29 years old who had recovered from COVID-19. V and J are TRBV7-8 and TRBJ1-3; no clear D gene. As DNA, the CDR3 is TGTGCCAGCAGCTTACTCCAAGCCTCTGGAAACACCATATATTTT. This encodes CASSLLQASGNTIYF.